This T cell receptor beta chain came from a study of chemoradiotherapy in HPV16-positive cancers. Study-wide results and limits: HPV-specific T cells were functionally defined from only two HPV16-positive patients.

Assay: immunoSEQ multiplex PCR; the TCRdb copy retains only in-frame clones and omits some. The sample carries about 35,000 clones, 92% recorded once. CDR3 length: 14 residues. Germline V CDR1 and CDR2: SEHNR, FQNEAQ (reference sequence). With 3 bases clipped from V and 5 bases from J, the junction kept 5 bases outside the gene matches. Concerning this clone itself: No antigen is known for it.

Specimen: blood, collected from a patient who underwent chemoradiotherapy. The sequence was obtained from a human donor with HPV-associated anogenital cancer. V is TRBV7-9 and J is TRBJ1-2; TRBD1 matches 8 bases. CDR3 in DNA: TGTGCCAGCAGCTTGACAGGGGTGAGGTATGGCTACACCTTC. Protein sequence: CASSLTGVRYGYTF.